At least ten counts were recorded for the clone carrying this T cell receptor beta chain. Antigen specificity is unknown. CDR1 SGHRS and CDR2 YFSETQ come from the germline V gene. V was pared by 2 bases and J by 2 bases, with 11 bases between. CDR3 length: 14 residues. This sample is drawn from a study of T cells in Graves' hyperthyroidism and ophthalmopathy. Study in general: Peripheral blood was acquired at first diagnosis, ahead of any therapy whatsoever. Whole-study results and caveats: Within blood appeared most thyroid clonotypes that had expanded above 0.001.

There were TCR beta CDR3 regions amplified from RNA transcripts. TCR CDR3 regions were first amplified by RT-PCR with HTBI primers. TCRdb independently ran MiXCR on the multiplex PCR reads; one entry per CDR3 protein. The repertoire holds approximately 400,000 distinct CDR3 sequences, with over 12% as singletons. A NOSPECS grade of at least 4, a Clinical Activity Score of at least 3 and duration under 3 months were recorded in ophthalmopathy patients. More than 8.5 ml of fresh peripheral blood supplied the PBMCs. This TCR came from a man in his fifties or sixties with Graves' ophthalmopathy. The rearrangement joins TRBV5-1 to TRBJ2-7, with D perhaps TRBD2 (6 bases). Sequencing used blood. The CDR3 loop is CASSLRAGTYEQYF. DNA of the CDR3: TGCGCCAGCAGCTTAAGGGCGGGAACCTACGAGCAGTACTTC.